The sequence of this T cell receptor beta chain was determined in a study of beta chain features in type 1 diabetes. Study observations and caveats: HLA effects on TCRB rearrangement stayed unresolved here.

J gave up 5 bases and V 5 bases, and 3 bases lay outside the gene matches. Germline CDR1 MNHNS, CDR2 SASEGT. This CDR3 region has 14 residues. About this clone: Its matching antigen is unknown.

Reverse transcription of all isolated RNA meant that expressed TCRB transcripts were sequenced. An average of approximately 3.4 million reads was obtained for naive, central memory and regulatory T cell samples. Sequencing was performed with immunoSEQ multiplex PCR; in TCRdb, only in-frame clones are kept and a portion is missing. The sample consists of nearly 250,000 clones, around 14% of them appearing once. Isolation of CD4+ naive, central memory, regulatory and stem cell-like memory cells was achieved by sorting via CD45RO/CCR7/CD25/CD127/CD95/CD27. The sequenced sample consisted of naive CD4+ T cells from blood. The chain couples TRBV6-1 to TRBJ2-5, with TRBD1 identical over 12 bases. This sequence originates from a woman in her thirties or forties in good health. The CDR3 DNA reads as TGTGCCAGCAGTAGGGACAGGGGGCACGAGACCCAGTACTTC. Translation: CASSRDRGHETQYF.